Each of the 5 T cell receptor beta chains below was sequenced from the same sample in a study of cytomegalovirus exposure and HLA in healthy donors (dated by TCRdb to about 2017). The library was produced with the immunoSEQ multiplex PCR assay. For the multiplex PCR, a mixture combining 60 forward primers for TCR Vbeta segments and 13 reverse primers for TCR Jbeta segments was used. The clones in this table, taken by TCRdb from immuneACCESS, are in-frame only. Not every clone is retained; where verified, under half of the shortfall comes from an unresolved V gene, and the cause of the rest is unknown. This sample lists roughly 100,000 clones; 81% were detected once. Jointly, the top ten make up about 4.8% of the sample. The sequencing input was PBMCs. These receptors came from a man aged 35-49 years in good health and CMV-seropositive.

This clone has a handful of counts. The chain is built from TRBV9 and TRBJ2-1; D may be TRBD2 (5 bases). The CDR3 has 15 residues. V lost 4 bases to trimming and J lost 6 bases, with 17 bases between them. Germline V CDR1 and CDR2: SGDLS, YYNGEE. CDR3 DNA: TGTGCCAGCAGCCGGAAGGAGGCCGACCCCAATGAGCAGTTCTTC. It translates to CASSRKEADPNEQFF.

J is TRBJ1-1 and V is TRBV7-9; 9 nucleotides agree with TRBD1. Looked up from germline, CDR1 is SEHNR and CDR2 is FQNEAQ (reference sequence). The J segment lost 0 bases and the V segment lost 10 bases, leaving 6 bases of the junction unmatched. The CDR3 loop spans 14 amino acids. CDR3 amino acids: CATLGQGMNTEAFF. The CDR3 DNA follows: TGTGCCACCCTAGGACAGGGGATGAACACTGAAGCTTTCTTT.

The chain combines TRBV19 with TRBJ2-1; 8 bases line up with TRBD2. J lost 7 bases, V lost 1 base, and 6 bases had no gene match. Germline assignment: CDR1 LNHDA and CDR2 SQIVND (reference sequence). The CDR3 length is 15 residues. CDR3 DNA: TGTGCCAGTAGTATAGCGGGAGGGCCGGGGAATGAGCAGTTCTTC. It encodes CASSIAGGPGNEQFF.

The chain uses TRBV5-6 and TRBJ1-2; weak D call: TRBD1 (6 bases). Trimming pared 4 bases from V and 4 bases from J, leaving 8 bases between. This CDR3 has 12 residues. CDR1 SGHDT and CDR2 YYEEEE come from the germline V gene. The CDR3 reads CASSETGYGYTF. The CDR3 DNA follows: TGTGCCAGCAGCGAGACAGGCTATGGCTACACCTTC.

The rearrangement links TRBV28 to TRBJ2-1; 7 bases match TRBD2. Per the germline V gene, CDR1 is MDHEN and CDR2 is SYDVKM. Trimming took 7 bases from V and 9 from J; bases not matched to a gene: 6. There are 12 residues in the CDR3. This CDR3 reads CASTRGEVEQFF. The CDR3, as DNA: TGTGCCAGCACTCGGGGGGAGGTTGAGCAGTTCTTC.